These 14 T cell receptor beta chains originate from one sample sequenced in a study of T cell responses to AZD1222 COVID-19 vaccine. Clones were sequenced by immunoSEQ multiplex PCR, and TCRdb holds only the in-frame ones, with some missing. The data contain around 190,000 clones, roughly nine tenths of them singletons. Sequencing was performed on peripheral blood, taken 28 days after the second AZD1222 dose. These receptors were obtained from an adult who received the AZD1222 COVID-19 vaccine.

The chain joins TRBV30 to TRBJ2-7; D assignment may be TRBD1 or TRBD2 (5 bases each). Germline V gene lookup returns CDR1 GTSNPN and CDR2 SVGIG (reference sequence). This CDR3 is built from 14 residues. V gave up 3 bases and J gave up 5 bases, with 17 bases separating them. The CDR3 sequence: CAWRSRGAGDEQYF. The CDR3 nucleotides read TGTGCCTGGAGATCTCGAGGGGCCGGAGACGAGCAGTACTTC.

The J gene is TRBJ2-3, the V gene TRBV10-1; 7 bases line up with TRBD2. CDR1 and CDR2 (germline): WNHNN, SYGVQD (reference sequence). The CDR3 is 14 residues long. Trimming removed 4 bases from V and 3 bases from J; junction bases left unmatched: 4. CDR3 region: CASSAGGRTDTQYF. The CDR3 nucleotides are TGCGCCAGCAGTGCCGGGGGGAGGACAGATACGCAGTATTTT.

The gene calls are TRBV28 and TRBJ2-2, with D perhaps matching TRBD1 (5 bases). The CDR3 totals 15 residues. V gave up 8 bases and J gave up 6 bases, with 19 bases separating them. The germline CDR1 and CDR2 sequences are MDHEN and SYDVKM. The CDR3 region is CASVAAGLFSGELFF. CDR3 DNA: TGTGCCAGCGTCGCCGCAGGGCTATTTTCCGGGGAGCTGTTTTTT. The whole variable domain, filled in from reference TRBV28 and TRBJ2-2, reads DVKVTQSSRYLVKRTGEKVFLECVQDMDHENMFWYRQDPGLGLRLIYFSYDVKMKEKGDIPEGYSVSREKKERFSLILESASTNQTSMYLCASVAAGLFSGELFFGEGSRLTVL.

The table lists this clone with a few counts. The gene calls are TRBV6-6 and TRBJ1-5, with D possibly TRBD1 on 6 matching bases. The length of the CDR3 is 14 residues. Germline lookup yields CDR1 MNHNY and CDR2 SVGAGI (reference sequence). V was clipped by 5 bases and J by 9 bases, with 17 bases between them. The CDR3 bases are TGTGCCAGCAGTCGATCCGGAGGGGGGCCGCCCCAGCATTTT. This encodes CASSRSGGGPPQHF.

This sequence joins TRBV6-2 or TRBV6-3 and TRBJ2-5, with D possibly matching TRBD2 (5 bases). The germline V gene encodes CDR1 MNHEY and CDR2 SVGEGT. This CDR3 spans 14 amino acids. The V end lost 1 base, the J end lost 4 bases, and 10 bases lay between the germline ends. CDR3 sequence: CASSYFDYSETQYF. CDR3 in DNA: TGTGCCAGCAGTTACTTCGACTATTCAGAGACCCAGTACTTC.

This clone appeared a few times. The chain uses TRBV5-4 and TRBJ2-2; D is possibly TRBD2 (5 bases). The germline gives CDR1 SGHNT, CDR2 YYREEE (reference sequence). Trimming took off 1 base at V and 4 bases at J, with 5 bases between the two ends. CDR3 length: 13 residues. This CDR3 is CASSLTSTGELFF. Here the CDR3 DNA reads TGTGCCAGCAGCTTGACTAGCACCGGGGAGCTGTTTTTT. Full variable domain (outside the CDR3, taken from reference TRBV5-4 and TRBJ2-2): ETGVTQSPTHLIKTRGQQVTLRCSSQSGHNTVSWYQQALGQGPQFIFQYYREEENGRGNFPPRFSGLQFPNYSSELNVNALELDDSALYLCASSLTSTGELFFGEGSRLTVL.

V is TRBV2 and J is TRBJ2-2, with TRBD1 matching 8 bases. The CDR3 sequence is 14 residues long. Germline CDR1 reads SNHLY; CDR2 reads FYNNEI. After removal of 4 bases from V and 5 bases from J, the junction contained 3 bases not matched to a gene. The CDR3 nucleotides are TGTGCCAGCAGTGTCGGACAGGGAACCGGGGAGCTGTTTTTT. It yields the protein CASSVGQGTGELFF.

The chain's CDR3 is CASSFGRAYEQYF. The DNA for the CDR3 is TGTGCCAGCAGCTTCGGACGGGCCTACGAGCAGTACTTC. The V call is TRBV5-5, the J call TRBJ2-7; D is ambiguous. V dropped 2 bases and J dropped 2 bases, with 8 bases sitting between them. The CDR3 spans 13 residues. CDR1 is SGHKS, CDR2 YYEKEE, per germline (reference sequence).

The chain is built from TRBV4-1 and TRBJ2-1; D perhaps matches TRBD1 (6 bases). The CDR3 consists of 18 residues. Germline V gene data show CDR1 as MGHRA and CDR2 as YSYEKL. Trimming left V 0 bases short and J 0 bases short, with 15 bases between. DNA of the CDR3: TGCGCCAGCAGCCAAGAGGGGGCAGGTCGGCGCTCCTACAATGAGCAGTTCTTC. Translating gives CASSQEGAGRRSYNEQFF.

V usage is TRBV4-3 and J usage is TRBJ2-2, with 7 bases matching TRBD2. Germline V gene data show CDR1 as LGHNA and CDR2 as YSLEER. This CDR3 comprises 16 residues. J was trimmed by 5 bases and V by 2 bases; bases with no gene match: 8. DNA of the CDR3: TGCGCCAGCAGCCAAAGCTTTCCAGCGGGGACCGGGGAGCTGTTTTTT. Translating it yields CASSQSFPAGTGELFF.

V usage is TRBV19 and J usage is TRBJ1-1; TRBD1 agrees at 7 bases. The CDR3 consists of 18 residues. V lost 3 bases and J lost 2; bases outside the gene matches: 15. The germline V gene has CDR1 LNHDA and CDR2 SQIVND (reference sequence). The CDR3 DNA follows: TGTGCCAGTAGTATGTGGAAGGGGACAGCCGTCCCCAACACTGAAGCTTTCTTT. Its translation is CASSMWKGTAVPNTEAFF.

For this clone: Additional DNA sequences in this sample encode the identical CDR3. The chain is built from TRBV5-1 and TRBJ1-4; D is ambiguous. The germline V gene has CDR1 SGHRS and CDR2 YFSETQ. This CDR3 spans 16 amino acids. Trimming stripped 0 bases from V and 0 bases from J, with 9 bases between. The CDR3 DNA is TGCGCCAGCAGCTTGGGAGGGCCGGCAACTAATGAAAAACTGTTTTTT. Its translation is CASSLGGPATNEKLFF.

The rearrangement links TRBV3-1 (or the pseudogene TRBV3-2) to TRBJ1-5; D remains unclear. Germline V gives CDR1 LGHDT, CDR2 YNNKEL (reference sequence). V was shortened by 0 bases and J by 7 bases, with 4 bases between the two germline ends. The CDR3 sequence is 12 residues long. As DNA, the CDR3 is TGTGCCAGCAGCCAAGACGACCAGCCCCAGCATTTT. Its translation: CASSQDDQPQHF.

The rearrangement joins TRBV4-3 to TRBJ1-1; possible D gene TRBD1, 6 bases. Germline V gene data show CDR1 as LGHNA and CDR2 as YSLEER. Trimming removed 6 bases from V and 1 base from J, with 15 bases in between. This CDR3 contains 15 residues. The CDR3, as DNA: TGCGCCAGCAGTCTCGCCCCAGGGGCGAACACTGAAGCTTTCTTT. It yields the protein CASSLAPGANTEAFF.